Shown below are 13 T cell receptor beta chains from a single sample sequenced in a study of blood T cell repertoires in COVID-19. Only in-frame clones appear in the TCRdb table, and some are missing; sequencing was by immunoSEQ multiplex PCR. The table lists a few hundred thousand clones, 80% to 90% of them singletons. Sequencing input: PBMCs or T cells enriched from blood (not recorded which). The receptors shown here come from a man aged 35-49 years who had recovered from COVID-19.

The chain combines TRBV5-5 with TRBJ1-5; no clear D. V shed 1 base and J shed 6 bases, with 8 bases lying between them. CDR3 size: 13 residues. Germline CDR1 and CDR2: SGHKS and YYEKEE (reference sequence). The CDR3 here is CASSLRELQPQHF. CDR3 coding DNA: TGTGCCAGCAGCTTGCGGGAGCTTCAGCCCCAGCATTTT.

This chain links TRBV4-2 with TRBJ2-2; 9 nucleotides agree with TRBD2. V dropped 4 bases and J dropped 0; count of bases not matched to a gene: 0. Germline-derived CDR1 and CDR2 are LGHNA and YNFKEQ. The CDR3 spans 15 residues. The chain's CDR3 is CASSLAGANTGELFF. The CDR3, as DNA: TGTGCCAGCAGCCTAGCGGGAGCGAACACCGGGGAGCTGTTTTTT.

The V and J genes are TRBV19 and TRBJ2-5; unclear D gene. The germline CDR1 and CDR2 sequences are LNHDA and SQIVND (reference sequence). V dropped 5 bases and J dropped 0 bases, with 10 bases sitting between them. The CDR3 is made up of 14 amino acids. CDR3 sequence reads: CASSWSRDQETQYF. CDR3 nucleotide sequence: TGTGCCAGTAGTTGGAGCCGGGACCAAGAGACCCAGTACTTC.

The V gene is TRBV29-1, the J gene TRBJ1-1; 7 bases align to TRBD1. The CDR3 is made up of 16 amino acids. J lost 3 bases, V lost 7 bases, and 17 bases had no gene match. CDR1 is SQVTM, CDR2 ANQGSEA, per germline. The CDR3 region has the DNA TGCAGCGGGAGCACAGGGGAATTGGTTTCTTACACTGAAGCTTTCTTT. This sequence encodes CSGSTGELVSYTEAFF.

This clone came up once. J is TRBJ2-5 and V is TRBV5-1, with D perhaps matching TRBD2 (5 bases). The CDR3 runs 15 residues. The germline CDR1 and CDR2 sequences are SGHRS and YFSETQ. Trimming left V 0 bases short and J 2 bases short, with 11 bases between. The CDR3 loop reads CASSLVGEAQETQYF. As DNA, the CDR3 is TGCGCCAGCAGCTTGGTCGGGGAAGCTCAAGAGACCCAGTACTTC.

The chain employs TRBV7-9 and TRBJ1-2; D possibly corresponds to TRBD1 (6 bases). The CDR3 sequence is 13 residues long. Germline CDR1 SEHNR, CDR2 FQNEAQ (reference sequence). Trimming pared 5 bases from V and 8 bases from J, leaving 15 bases between. This CDR3 reads CASSPPTGVGYTF. The CDR3 coding sequence is TGTGCCAGCAGCCCCCCGACAGGCGTCGGCTACACCTTC.

The chain combines TRBV15 with TRBJ2-1; no reliable D call. Trimming stripped 3 bases from V and 9 bases from J, with 9 bases between. Germline V gene data show CDR1 as LNHNV and CDR2 as YYDKDF (reference sequence). The CDR3 extends over 12 amino acids. The CDR3 loop reads CATSSASGEQFF. The CDR3 coding sequence is TGTGCCACCAGCAGTGCCTCCGGTGAGCAGTTCTTC.

The chain uses TRBV24-1 and TRBJ2-5; D perhaps matches TRBD1 (6 bases). Germline lookup yields CDR1 KGHDR and CDR2 SFDVKD. There are 15 residues in the CDR3. Trimming pared 3 bases from V and 1 base from J, leaving 11 bases between. The CDR3 here is CATSDGGRTQETQYF. CDR3 nucleotides: TGTGCCACCAGTGATGGGGGCAGAACCCAAGAGACCCAGTACTTC.

The genes are TRBV5-5 and TRBJ2-1, with 7 bases lining up with TRBD2. Germline CDR1 is SGHKS and CDR2 is YYEKEE (reference sequence). This CDR3 is built from 15 residues. V was pared by 2 bases and J by 8 bases, with 10 bases of the junction left unmatched. CDR3: CASSFLAENWDEQFF. CDR3 nucleotides: TGTGCCAGCAGCTTCCTAGCGGAGAATTGGGATGAGCAGTTCTTC.

Details on this clone: An end of the junction does not agree with germline; a read error may underlie this. The rearrangement joins TRBV7-3 to TRBJ2-2; 8 nucleotides agree with TRBD2. The germline CDR1 and CDR2 sequences are SGHTA and FQGTGA. CDR3 size: 17 residues. CDR3 protein: CASGLGVAGPNTGELFF. In DNA form, the CDR3 reads TGTGCCAGCGGCTTAGGCGTAGCGGGACCGAACACCGGGGAGCTGTTTTTT.

The chain links TRBV6-1 to TRBJ1-3; TRBD1 matches 7 bases. Trimming took 6 bases from V and 3 from J; bases not matched to a gene: 5. Germline-derived CDR1 and CDR2 are MNHNS and SASEGT. The CDR3 consists of 14 residues. This CDR3 is CASRETGYGNTIYF. The CDR3 nucleotides read TGTGCCAGCAGGGAGACAGGGTATGGAAACACCATATATTTT.

V and J are TRBV11-2 and TRBJ2-2, with 9 bases lining up with TRBD2. With V trimmed by 3 bases and J by 6 bases, 5 bases remained unmatched. The CDR3 has 15 residues. Germline CDR1 reads SGHAT; CDR2 reads FQNNGV. CDR3: CASSLGGGAPGELFF. CDR3 nucleotide sequence: TGTGCCAGCAGCTTGGGCGGGGGGGCGCCCGGGGAGCTGTTTTTT. Together with reference TRBV11-2 and TRBJ2-2, the CDR3 gives the full variable domain: EAGVAQSPRYKIIEKRQSVAFWCNPISGHATLYWYQQILGQGPKLLIQFQNNGVVDDSQLPKDRFSAERLKGVDSTLKIQPAKLEDSAVYLCASSLGGGAPGELFFGEGSRLTVL.

The V call is TRBV28, the J call TRBJ2-2; the match to TRBD1 covers 9 bases. The CDR3 has 16 residues. Germline V gene sequence: CDR1 MDHEN, CDR2 SYDVKM. The V segment lost 10 bases and the J segment 2 bases; nucleotides outside the gene matches: 11. CDR3 sequence: CAIQGAWALNTGELFF. The CDR3 DNA reads as TGTGCCATACAGGGGGCGTGGGCCCTTAACACCGGGGAGCTGTTTTTT.